The 4 T cell receptor beta chains below were found in one sample sequenced in a study of naive and memory T cell subsets. Two oligonucleotides, mixed equimolar, formed the beta constant-region primer covering TRBC1 and TRBC2. Ligated cDNA was amplified by four rounds of PCR with nested alpha and beta constant-region primers and SP2. TCRdb independently ran MiXCR on the UMI-ligation and nested PCR reads; one entry per CDR3 protein. The sample carries over 25,000 distinct CDR3 sequences, about 18% recorded once. The sequenced material came from effector memory CD4+ T cells from blood. Subset here: effector memory, CD45RA- CD27-. The receptors derive from a human donor in good health.

The genes are TRBV20-1 and TRBJ2-3; the D is unclear. Germline lookup yields CDR1 DFQATT and CDR2 SNEGSKA (reference sequence). CDR3 size: 14 residues. Trimming took off 3 bases at V and 2 bases at J, with 12 bases between the two ends. The CDR3 sequence: CSASLIGHTDTQYF. CDR3 nucleotide sequence: TGCAGTGCTAGTCTCATCGGCCACACAGATACGCAGTATTTT.

The rearrangement uses TRBV29-1 and TRBJ2-5, with D perhaps matching TRBD1 or TRBD2 (5 bases each). Trimming cost V 5 bases and J 5 bases, with 18 bases left between them. The CDR3 is 14 amino acids. From germline, CDR1 is SQVTM and CDR2 ANQGSEA. The CDR3 spells CSVLKGPWGETQYF. The DNA for the CDR3 is TGCAGCGTTTTGAAAGGACCATGGGGGGAGACCCAGTACTTC.

This clonotype turned up a few times. The chain uses TRBV30 and TRBJ1-1, with a weak D call TRBD1 (5 bases). The CDR3 runs to 13 residues. Germline V gives CDR1 GTSNPN, CDR2 SVGIG (reference sequence). V was cut by 2 bases and J by 8 bases, with 15 bases left in between. The DNA for the CDR3 is TGTGCCTGGAGTATCAGGACATCTGCCGAAGCTTTCTTT. Translated, it gives CAWSIRTSAEAFF. The whole variable domain, remainder taken from reference TRBV30 and TRBJ1-1, is SQTIHQWPATLVQPVGSPLSLECTVEGTSNPNLYWYRQAAGRGLQLLFYSVGIGQISSEVPQNLSASRPQDRQFILSSKKLLLSDSGFYLCAWSIRTSAEAFFGQGTRLTVV.

This chain connects TRBV5-1 to TRBJ2-1, with TRBD2 identical over 9 bases. CDR1 and CDR2 (germline): SGHRS, YFSETQ. The CDR3 spans 15 residues. V was clipped by 2 bases and J by 3 bases; unmatched bases: 3. The CDR3 DNA is TGCGCCAGCAGCTTACAGACTAGCGGCTACAATGAGCAGTTCTTC. Protein product: CASSLQTSGYNEQFF. The full variable domain, with the rest looked up from reference TRBV5-1 and TRBJ2-1, is KAGVTQTPRYLIKTRGQQVTLSCSPISGHRSVSWYQQTPGQGLQFLFEYFSETQRNKGNFPGRFSGRQFSNSRSEMNVSTLELGDSALYLCASSLQTSGYNEQFFGPGTRLTVL.